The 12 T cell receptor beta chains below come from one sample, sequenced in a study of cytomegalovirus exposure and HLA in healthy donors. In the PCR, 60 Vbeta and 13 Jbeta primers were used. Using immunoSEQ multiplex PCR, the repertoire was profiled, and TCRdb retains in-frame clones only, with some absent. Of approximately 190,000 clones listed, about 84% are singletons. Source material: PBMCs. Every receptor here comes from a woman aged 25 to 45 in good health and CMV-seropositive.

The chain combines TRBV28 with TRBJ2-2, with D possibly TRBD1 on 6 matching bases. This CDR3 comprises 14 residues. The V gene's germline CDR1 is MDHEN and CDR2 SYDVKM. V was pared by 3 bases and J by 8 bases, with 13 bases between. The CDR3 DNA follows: TGTGCCAGCAGTTTCTTGGGGGCAGCGGGGGAGCTGTTTTTT. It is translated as CASSFLGAAGELFF.

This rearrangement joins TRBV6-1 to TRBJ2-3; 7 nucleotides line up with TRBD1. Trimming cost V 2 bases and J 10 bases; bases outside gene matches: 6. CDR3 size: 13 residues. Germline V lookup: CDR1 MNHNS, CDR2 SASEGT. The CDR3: CASSETETGPQYF. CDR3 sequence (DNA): TGTGCCAGCAGTGAAACGGAGACAGGGCCGCAGTATTTT.

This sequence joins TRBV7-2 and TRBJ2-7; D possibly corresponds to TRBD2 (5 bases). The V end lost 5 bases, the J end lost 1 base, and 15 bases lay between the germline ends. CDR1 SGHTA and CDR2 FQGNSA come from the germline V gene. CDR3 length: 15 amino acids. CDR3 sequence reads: CASSRSRERSYEQYF. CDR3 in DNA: TGTGCCAGCAGCCGATCAAGGGAGAGGTCCTACGAGCAGTACTTC.

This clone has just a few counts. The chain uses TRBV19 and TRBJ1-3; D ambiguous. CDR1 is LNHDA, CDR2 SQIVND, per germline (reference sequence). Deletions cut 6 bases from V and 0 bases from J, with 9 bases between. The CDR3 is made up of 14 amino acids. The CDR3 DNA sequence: TGTGCCAGTAGGGCGACAAACTCTGGAAACACCATATATTTT. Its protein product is CASRATNSGNTIYF.

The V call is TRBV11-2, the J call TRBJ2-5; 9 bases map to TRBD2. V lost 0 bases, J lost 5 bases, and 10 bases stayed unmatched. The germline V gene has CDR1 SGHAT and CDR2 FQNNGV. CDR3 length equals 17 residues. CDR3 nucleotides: TGTGCCAGCAGCTTAGATCCTGGGCGGGGGGGGAGGGAGACCCAGTACTTC. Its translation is CASSLDPGRGGRETQYF.

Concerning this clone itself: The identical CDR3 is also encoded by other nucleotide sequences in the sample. The CDR3 coding sequence is TGCGCCAGCAACCCGCTGGGGGGGGGTGACACTGAAGCTTTCTTT. Amino acids: CASNPLGGGDTEAFF. V is TRBV5-1 and J is TRBJ1-1, with D possibly being TRBD1 (5 bases). V lost 6 bases, J lost 3 bases, and 18 bases lay in between. CDR1 is SGHRS and CDR2 is YFSETQ in the germline V gene. This CDR3 is built from 15 residues.

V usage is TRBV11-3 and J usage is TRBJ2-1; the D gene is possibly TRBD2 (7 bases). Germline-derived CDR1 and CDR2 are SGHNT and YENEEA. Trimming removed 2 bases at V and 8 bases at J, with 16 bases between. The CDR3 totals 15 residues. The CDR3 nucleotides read TGTGCCAGCAGCTTAAGGGGGAGGGCGGTCGATGAGCAGTTCTTC. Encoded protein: CASSLRGRAVDEQFF.

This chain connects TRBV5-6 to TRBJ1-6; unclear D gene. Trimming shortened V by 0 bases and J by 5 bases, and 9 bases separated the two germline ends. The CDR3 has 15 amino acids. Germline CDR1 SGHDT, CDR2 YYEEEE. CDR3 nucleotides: TGTGCCAGCAGCTTGGCAGGTCGTGATAATTCACCCCTCCACTTT. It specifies CASSLAGRDNSPLHF.

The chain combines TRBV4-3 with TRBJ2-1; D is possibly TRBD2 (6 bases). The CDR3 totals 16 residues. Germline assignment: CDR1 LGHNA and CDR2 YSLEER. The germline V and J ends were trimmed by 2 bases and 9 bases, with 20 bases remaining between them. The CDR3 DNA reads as TGCGCCAGCAGCCAACCCCATAGGAGGGCTGCGGGTGAGCAGTTCTTC. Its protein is CASSQPHRRAAGEQFF.

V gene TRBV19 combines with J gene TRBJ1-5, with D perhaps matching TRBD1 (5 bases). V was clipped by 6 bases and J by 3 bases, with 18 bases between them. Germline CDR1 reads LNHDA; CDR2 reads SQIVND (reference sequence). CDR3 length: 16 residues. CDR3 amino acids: CASSPPGGGNNQPQHF. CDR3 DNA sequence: TGTGCCAGTAGCCCACCCGGGGGAGGAAACAATCAGCCCCAGCATTTT.

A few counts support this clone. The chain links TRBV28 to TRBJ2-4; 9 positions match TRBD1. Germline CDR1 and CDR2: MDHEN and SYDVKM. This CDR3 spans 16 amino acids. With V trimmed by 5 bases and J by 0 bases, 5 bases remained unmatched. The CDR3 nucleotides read TGTGCCAGCAGTACCAGGGACAGGGTAGCCAAAAACATTCAGTACTTC. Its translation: CASSTRDRVAKNIQYF.

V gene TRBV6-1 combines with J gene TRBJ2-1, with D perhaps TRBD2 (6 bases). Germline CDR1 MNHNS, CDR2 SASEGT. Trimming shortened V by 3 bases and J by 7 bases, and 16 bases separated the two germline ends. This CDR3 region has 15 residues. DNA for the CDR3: TGTGCCAGCAGTGAGGGGGGTATCCGAAGGAATGAGCAGTTCTTC. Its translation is CASSEGGIRRNEQFF.